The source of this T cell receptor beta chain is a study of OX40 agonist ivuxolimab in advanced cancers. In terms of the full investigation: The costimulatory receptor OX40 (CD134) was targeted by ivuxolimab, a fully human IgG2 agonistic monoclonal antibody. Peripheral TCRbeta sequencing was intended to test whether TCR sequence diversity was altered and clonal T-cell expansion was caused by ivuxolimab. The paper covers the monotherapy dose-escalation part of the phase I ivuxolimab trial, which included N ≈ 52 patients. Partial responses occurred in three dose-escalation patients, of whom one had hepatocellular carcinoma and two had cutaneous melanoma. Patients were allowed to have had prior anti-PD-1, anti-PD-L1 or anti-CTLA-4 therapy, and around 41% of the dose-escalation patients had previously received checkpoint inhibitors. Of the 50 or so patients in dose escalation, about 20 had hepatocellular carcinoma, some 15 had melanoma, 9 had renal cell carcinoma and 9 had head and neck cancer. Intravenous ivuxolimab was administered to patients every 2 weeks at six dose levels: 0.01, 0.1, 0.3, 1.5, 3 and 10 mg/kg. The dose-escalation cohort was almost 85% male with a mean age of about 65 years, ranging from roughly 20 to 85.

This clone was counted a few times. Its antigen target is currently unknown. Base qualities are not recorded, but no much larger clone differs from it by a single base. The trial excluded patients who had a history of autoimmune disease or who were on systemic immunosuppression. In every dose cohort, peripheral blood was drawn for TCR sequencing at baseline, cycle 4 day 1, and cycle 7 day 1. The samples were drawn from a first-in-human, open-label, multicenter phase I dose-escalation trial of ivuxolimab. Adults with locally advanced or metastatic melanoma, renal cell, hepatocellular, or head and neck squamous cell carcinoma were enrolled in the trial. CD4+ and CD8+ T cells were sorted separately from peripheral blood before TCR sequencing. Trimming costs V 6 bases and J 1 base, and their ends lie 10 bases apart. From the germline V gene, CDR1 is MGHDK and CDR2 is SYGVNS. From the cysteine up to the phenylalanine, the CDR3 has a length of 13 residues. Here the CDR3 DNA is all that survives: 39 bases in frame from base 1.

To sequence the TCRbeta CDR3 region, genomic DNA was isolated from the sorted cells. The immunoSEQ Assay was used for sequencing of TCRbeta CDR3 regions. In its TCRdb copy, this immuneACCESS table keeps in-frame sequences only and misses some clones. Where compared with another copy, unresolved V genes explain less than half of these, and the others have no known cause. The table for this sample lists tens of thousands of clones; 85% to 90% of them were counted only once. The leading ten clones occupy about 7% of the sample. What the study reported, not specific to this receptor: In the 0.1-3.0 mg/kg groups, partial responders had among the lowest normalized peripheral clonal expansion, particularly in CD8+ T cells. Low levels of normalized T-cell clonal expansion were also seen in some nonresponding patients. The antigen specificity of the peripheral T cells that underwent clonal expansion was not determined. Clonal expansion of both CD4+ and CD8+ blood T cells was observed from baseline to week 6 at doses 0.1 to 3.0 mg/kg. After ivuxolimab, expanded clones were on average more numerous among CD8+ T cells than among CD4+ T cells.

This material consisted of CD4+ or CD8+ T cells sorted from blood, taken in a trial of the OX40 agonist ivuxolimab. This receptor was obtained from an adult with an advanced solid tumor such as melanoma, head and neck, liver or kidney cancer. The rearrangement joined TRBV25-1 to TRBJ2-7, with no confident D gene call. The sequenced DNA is TGTGCCAGCAGCACAGAGTTATCCTACGAGCAGTACTTC. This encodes CASSTELSYEQYF.